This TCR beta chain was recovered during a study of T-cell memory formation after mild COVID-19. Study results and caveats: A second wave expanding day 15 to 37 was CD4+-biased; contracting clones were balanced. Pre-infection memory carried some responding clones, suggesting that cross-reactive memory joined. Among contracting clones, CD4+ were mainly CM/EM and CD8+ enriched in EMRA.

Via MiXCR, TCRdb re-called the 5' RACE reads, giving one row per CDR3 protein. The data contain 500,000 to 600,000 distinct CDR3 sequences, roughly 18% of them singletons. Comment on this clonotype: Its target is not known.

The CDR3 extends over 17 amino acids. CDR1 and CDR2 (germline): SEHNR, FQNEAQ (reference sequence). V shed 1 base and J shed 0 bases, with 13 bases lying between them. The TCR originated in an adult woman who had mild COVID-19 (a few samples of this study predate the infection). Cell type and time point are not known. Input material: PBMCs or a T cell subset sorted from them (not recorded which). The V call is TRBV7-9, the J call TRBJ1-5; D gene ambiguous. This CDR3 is CASSLDSGGISNQPQHF. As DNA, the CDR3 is TGTGCCAGCAGCTTAGACTCGGGCGGGATTAGCAATCAGCCCCAGCATTTT.